The 30 T cell receptor beta chains below were found in one sample sequenced in a study of T cells in Graves' hyperthyroidism and ophthalmopathy. Regions amplified from RNA transcripts were the TCR beta CDR3 regions. The HTBI set primed first-round TCR CDR3 RT-PCR. TCRdb used MiXCR to reprocess the multiplex PCR reads, holding one entry per CDR3 protein. The sample includes about 480,000 distinct CDR3 sequences, approximately 15% of them seen just once. The sequenced material came from blood. These receptor sequences come from a woman between 18 and 30 years old with Graves' hyperthyroidism.

This clonotype was observed at least ten times. The chain has TRBV18 and TRBJ2-1, with TRBD2 matching over 7 bases. CDR1 is KGHSH and CDR2 is LQKENI in the germline V gene. There are 12 residues in the CDR3. V lost 8 bases, J lost 6 bases, and 4 bases stayed unmatched. The CDR3 bases are TGTGCCAGCGGGAGGGCCTCCAATGAGCAGTTCTTC. Translating it yields CASGRASNEQFF. The whole variable domain, filled in from reference TRBV18 and TRBJ2-1, reads NAGVMQNPRHLVRRRGQEARLRCSPMKGHSHVYWYRQLPEEGLKFMVYLQKENIIDESGMPKERFSAEFPKEGPSILRIQQVVRGDSAAYFCASGRASNEQFFGPGTRLTVL.

There are many counts of this clonotype. One end of the junction varies from germline; a read error may be responsible. The rearrangement links TRBV12-3 or TRBV12-4 to TRBJ2-3; 9 bases are a match to TRBD2. This CDR3 is 17 amino acids long. The CDR3 loop reads CASSLAGSGSVVDTQYF. CDR3 in DNA: TGTGCCAGCAGTCTAGCCGGTAGCGGGAGTGTCGTTGATACGCAGTATTTT.

This clonotype appeared many times. The J gene is TRBJ2-1, the V gene TRBV20-1, with TRBD2 matching 13 bases. CDR1 is DFQATT and CDR2 is SNEGSKA in the germline V gene (reference sequence). This CDR3 contains 16 residues. J was trimmed by 0 bases and V by 4 bases; bases with no gene match: 3. CDR3 DNA sequence: TGCAGTGCTATGACTAGCGGGAGGAACTCCTACAATGAGCAGTTCTTC. Its protein is CSAMTSGRNSYNEQFF.

The table lists this clonotype with many counts. The chain links TRBV12-5 to TRBJ2-7; the match to TRBD1 covers 8 bases. There are 13 residues in the CDR3. CDR1 is LGHNT, CDR2 FRNRAP, per germline. Unmatched junction bases numbered 4, after V lost 5 bases and J lost 4 bases. The CDR3 here is CASGLGQDYEQYF. CDR3 DNA: TGTGCTAGTGGTCTGGGACAGGATTACGAGCAGTACTTC.

This clonotype was observed a few times. CDR3 loop: CASSSPLQLYEQYF. For the CDR3, the DNA is TGTGCCAGCAGCTCGCCGCTCCAGCTTTACGAGCAGTACTTC. The chain links TRBV11-2 to TRBJ2-7; the D is unclear. The CDR3 spans 14 residues. Germline assignment: CDR1 SGHAT and CDR2 FQNNGV. Trimming removed 4 bases from V and 4 bases from J, with 14 bases in between.

The V and J genes are TRBV5-1 and TRBJ1-4; a weak D match, TRBD1 (5 bases). Germline V CDR1 and CDR2: SGHRS, YFSETQ. V lost 4 bases and J 0 bases, leaving 16 bases between the germline ends. The CDR3 consists of 17 residues. The CDR3 DNA sequence: TGCGCCAGCAGCCCGGAGGGACCGATTGCAACTAATGAAAAACTGTTTTTT. Its protein is CASSPEGPIATNEKLFF.

This rearrangement joins TRBV3-1 to TRBJ1-5, with 11 positions matching TRBD1. The J segment lost 5 bases and the V segment lost 3 bases, leaving 3 bases of the junction unmatched. From germline, CDR1 is LGHDT and CDR2 YNNKEL (reference sequence). The CDR3 spans 15 residues. CDR3 region: CASSQTGQGDQPQHF. The CDR3 DNA reads TGTGCCAGCAGCCAGACGGGACAGGGGGATCAGCCCCAGCATTTT.

CDR3 nucleotide sequence: TGTGCCAGCAGTTTATACCCCCCAGGGGGCAATGAGCAGTTCTTC. Translation gives CASSLYPPGGNEQFF. This chain joins TRBV27 and TRBJ2-1; 7 positions agree with TRBD1. Losses at the gene ends were 1 base for V and 6 bases for J; bases not matched to a gene: 6. There are 15 residues in the CDR3. Germline V lookup: CDR1 MNHEY, CDR2 SMNVEV (reference sequence).

This chain uses TRBV2 with TRBJ1-3; 7 bases map to TRBD1. Germline V gives CDR1 SNHLY, CDR2 FYNNEI. The J segment lost 4 bases and the V segment lost 4 bases, leaving 10 bases of the junction unmatched. The CDR3 loop spans 16 amino acids. The CDR3 DNA is TGTGCCAGCAGTGGGACAGGTGGGGAGGTCGGAAACACCATATATTTT. Translation: CASSGTGGEVGNTIYF.

V is TRBV2 and J is TRBJ2-1; TRBD2 matches at 10 bases. Looked up from germline, CDR1 is SNHLY and CDR2 is FYNNEI. The CDR3 spans 13 residues. The junction had 3 bases not matched to a gene; V was cut back by 8 bases and J by 5 bases. The CDR3 sequence is CASGGLADNEQFF. CDR3 nucleotides: TGTGCCAGCGGCGGACTAGCGGACAATGAGCAGTTCTTC.

The chain is built from TRBV24-1 and TRBJ2-3; D is ambiguous. Trimming cost V 3 bases and J 0 bases, with 3 bases left between them. Germline lookup yields CDR1 KGHDR and CDR2 SFDVKD. This CDR3 comprises 13 residues. The CDR3 region is CATSDSSTDTQYF. In nucleotides, the CDR3 is TGTGCCACCAGTGATAGTAGCACAGATACGCAGTATTTT.

The V and J genes are TRBV12-3 or TRBV12-4 and TRBJ1-1; D is undetermined. V gave up 7 bases and J gave up 1 base, with 10 bases separating them. This CDR3 contains 13 residues. The CDR3 DNA is TGTGCCAGCATATTGGGAAAGAACACTGAAGCTTTCTTT. As protein: CASILGKNTEAFF.

This clonotype has ten or more counts. The chain carries TRBV20-1 and TRBJ1-2; 7 bases agree with TRBD1. Germline trimming cut 5 bases from V and 7 bases from J; bases unmatched to any gene: 7. Germline CDR1 reads DFQATT; CDR2 reads SNEGSKA (reference sequence). The CDR3 runs to 12 residues. In nucleotides, the CDR3 is TGCAGTGCTCCCACAGGGGCGCTTGGCTACACCTTC. Its protein product is CSAPTGALGYTF.

This clonotype has ten or more counts. The chain joins TRBV9 to TRBJ2-2; D may correspond to TRBD1 or TRBD2 (5 bases each). This CDR3 is 15 amino acids long. Germline assignment: CDR1 SGDLS and CDR2 YYNGEE. V lost 4 bases and J lost 3, with 13 bases in between. As DNA, the CDR3 is TGTGCCAGCAGCCCTCCTCAGGGAGACACCGGGGAGCTGTTTTTT. It codes for CASSPPQGDTGELFF. The full variable domain, in which reference TRBV9 and TRBJ2-2 provide the parts outside the CDR3, is DSGVTQTPKHLITATGQRVTLRCSPRSGDLSVYWYQQSLDQGLQFLIQYYNGEERAKGNILERFSAQQFPDLHSELNLSSLELGDSALYFCASSPPQGDTGELFFGEGSRLTVL.

With respect to this clonotype: A read error may explain this, as a much larger clone is one base away. The chain uses TRBV3-1 and TRBJ1-2; no reliable D call. Germline V CDR1 and CDR2: LGHDT, YNNKEL (reference sequence). This CDR3 spans 13 amino acids. Trimming took off 4 bases at V and 8 bases at J, with 14 bases between the two ends. The CDR3 sequence: CASSRSTPGGYTF. The CDR3 DNA follows: TGTGCCAGCAGCCGTTCAACCCCGGGGGGCTACACCTTC.

The chain uses TRBV2 and TRBJ1-5, with D possibly TRBD1 on 5 matching bases. Germline V gives CDR1 SNHLY, CDR2 FYNNEI. The ends were cut back, 3 bases at V and 7 bases at J, with 19 bases in the middle. This CDR3 is built from 16 residues. Written as DNA, the CDR3 is TGTGCCAGCAGTGACATCGTCGGGGGACGGTACCAGCCCCAGCATTTT. It is translated as CASSDIVGGRYQPQHF. Combining the CDR3 with reference TRBV2 and TRBJ1-5 gives the whole variable domain EPEVTQTPSHQVTQMGQEVILRCVPISNHLYFYWYRQILGQKVEFLVSFYNNEISEKSEIFDDQFSVERPDGSNFTLKIRSTKLEDSAMYFCASSDIVGGRYQPQHFGDGTRLSIL.

V and J are TRBV7-9 and TRBJ2-2; D gene uncertain. CDR1 is SEHNR, CDR2 FQNEAQ, per germline (reference sequence). V lost 7 bases, J lost 6 bases, and 15 bases lay in between. The CDR3 runs to 14 residues. CDR3 sequence (DNA): TGTGCCAGCACCCGGACGGATGGGGCCGGGGAGCTGTTTTTT. Translating gives CASTRTDGAGELFF.

The V call is TRBV2, the J call TRBJ2-7; TRBD2 agrees at 12 bases. The V segment lost 5 bases and the J segment 2 bases; nucleotides outside the gene matches: 7. Per germline, CDR1 SNHLY and CDR2 FYNNEI. The CDR3 is 16 residues long. The CDR3 here is CASSFPRTSGAYEQYV. CDR3 in DNA: TGTGCCAGCAGTTTTCCTCGGACTAGCGGGGCCTACGAGCAGTACGTC.

The chain's CDR3 is CASSLTGLADEQYF. The CDR3 DNA reads as TGTGCCAGCAGCTTGACGGGACTAGCGGACGAGCAGTACTTC. The chain recombines TRBV5-6 with TRBJ2-7, with 11 bases that match TRBD2. The germline V gene encodes CDR1 SGHDT and CDR2 YYEEEE. This CDR3 is built from 14 residues. V lost 1 base to trimming and J lost 5 bases; unmatched junction nucleotides: 2.

At least ten counts were recorded for this clonotype. The V call is TRBV10-3, the J call TRBJ2-7; possibly TRBD1 for D (6 bases). The CDR3 is 15 residues long. Trimming shortened V by 2 bases and J by 2 bases, and 13 bases separated the two germline ends. Germline CDR1 and CDR2: ENHRY and SYGVKD. CDR3 sequence (DNA): TGTGCCATCAGTGAGAGGACAGCCACCACCTACGAGCAGTACGTC. Translation gives CAISERTATTYEQYV.

This clonotype was seen repeatedly, ten times or more. The chain is built from TRBV20-1 and TRBJ2-2; D remains ambiguous. V dropped 6 bases and J dropped 2 bases, with 16 bases sitting between them. CDR3 size: 15 residues. Germline CDR1 reads DFQATT; CDR2 reads SNEGSKA (reference sequence). The CDR3 DNA reads TGCAGTGCCCTTAGTAGAGATTTTAACACCGGGGAGCTGTTTTTT. As protein: CSALSRDFNTGELFF.

This clonotype was recorded at least ten times. V usage is TRBV11-2 and J usage is TRBJ1-1; D remains ambiguous. This CDR3 region has 15 residues. CDR1 SGHAT and CDR2 FQNNGV come from the germline V gene. Trimming took 1 base from V and 0 from J, leaving 9 bases between them. The CDR3 reads CASSLVAVLNTEAFF. The CDR3 DNA is TGTGCCAGCAGCTTAGTTGCTGTTCTGAACACTGAAGCTTTCTTT.

The chain recombines TRBV20-1 with TRBJ1-4; D might be TRBD1 (5 bases). V gave up 3 bases and J gave up 6 bases, with 20 bases separating them. This CDR3 is 16 amino acids long. Per germline, CDR1 DFQATT and CDR2 SNEGSKA (reference sequence). The CDR3 is CSASPSAGVPDEKLFF. The CDR3 DNA is TGCAGTGCTAGTCCTTCGGCGGGGGTCCCGGATGAAAAACTGTTTTTT.

At least ten counts were recorded for this clonotype. The chain joins TRBV30 to TRBJ1-2; D call uncertain. Germline assignment: CDR1 GTSNPN and CDR2 SVGIG (reference sequence). The CDR3 extends over 13 amino acids. The germline V and J ends were trimmed by 7 bases and 0 bases, with 12 bases remaining between them. The CDR3 loop is CASPGRTNYGYTF. CDR3 nucleotides: TGTGCCTCCCCCGGGAGGACTAACTATGGCTACACCTTC.

Concerning this clonotype itself: It may be a read error: a sequence one base away is much more abundant. The chain joins TRBV5-4 to TRBJ1-1, with TRBD1 matching over 10 bases. The CDR3 totals 13 residues. Germline assignment: CDR1 SGHNT and CDR2 YYREEE (reference sequence). The CDR3 DNA reads TGTGCCAGCAGCTCGGGACAGGGGAATGAAGGTTTCTTT. It encodes CASSSGQGNEGFF.

This clonotype showed up many times. The rearrangement links TRBV7-3 to TRBJ2-2; D is possibly TRBD1 or TRBD2 (5 bases each). The CDR3 spans 15 residues. V shed 2 bases and J shed 5 bases, with 12 bases lying between them. Germline loops: CDR1 SGHTA, CDR2 FQGTGA. CDR3 in DNA: TGTGCCAGCAGCTTATATCGGGACCTGACCGGGGAGCTGTTTTTT. Translation: CASSLYRDLTGELFF.

This clonotype was counted ten times or more. This chain connects TRBV12-3 or TRBV12-4 to TRBJ2-7; TRBD2 aligns across 8 bases. The CDR3 spans 14 residues. With 7 bases clipped from V and 2 bases from J, the junction kept 7 bases outside the gene matches. CDR3 DNA: TGTGCCAGCAACATAGCGGGGACAACCTACGAGCAGTACTTC. It yields the protein CASNIAGTTYEQYF.

This clonotype appeared a few times. The chain joins TRBV6-6 to TRBJ1-5; 8 bases are a match to TRBD1. V shed 0 bases and J 4 bases; nucleotides not matched to a gene: 20. The CDR3 spans 21 residues. Germline V gene lookup returns CDR1 MNHNY and CDR2 SVGAGI (reference sequence). For the CDR3, the DNA is TGTGCCAGCAGTTACTCTAGGGATGTTCGCCGCACAGGGGGTAGAAATCAGCCCCAGCATTTT. This gives the protein CASSYSRDVRRTGGRNQPQHF.

This clonotype was detected many times. V usage is TRBV6-1 and J usage is TRBJ1-4; D perhaps matches TRBD1 (5 bases). V was pared by 10 bases and J by 5 bases, with 17 bases between. The CDR3 length is 14 residues. Germline values: CDR1 MNHNS, CDR2 SASEGT. This CDR3 is CATHPGTWNEKLFF. CDR3 sequence (DNA): TGTGCCACCCATCCCGGGACCTGGAATGAAAAACTGTTTTTT.

The table lists this clonotype with a few counts. The V and J genes are TRBV24-1 and TRBJ2-2; 14 bases are a match to TRBD2. The junction had 12 bases not matched to a gene; V was cut back by 4 bases and J by 6 bases. Per germline, CDR1 KGHDR and CDR2 SFDVKD. This CDR3 comprises 19 residues. CDR3 protein: CATSDPVGTSGSGAGELFF. The CDR3 region has the DNA TGTGCCACCAGTGACCCTGTCGGGACTAGCGGGAGCGGGGCCGGGGAGCTGTTTTTT.